The T cell receptor beta chain described here comes from a study of Ad26.COV2.S vaccination and SARS-CoV-2 variants (dated by TCRdb to the early 2020s). In terms of the full investigation: Donors in the vaccine arm were drawn from COV1001, a phase I-IIa trial of Ad26.COV2.S in healthy adults that was multicentre, randomized, double-blind and placebo-controlled. Investigators did not know the trial group allocation while performing experiments and assessing outcomes. Participants in the trial were split at random into five groups of five each, receiving low-dose or high-dose Ad26.COV2.S once or twice, or else placebo on both occasions. A total of roughly 30 samples were included in the TCR-sequenced set, comprising roughly 19 Ad26.COV2.S vaccine recipients, 5 placebo recipients and 8 SARS-CoV-2 convalescent individuals. Ad26.COV2.S was administered intramuscularly at 5 x 10^10 or 1 x 10^11 viral particles, either as a single shot or as two shots given 56 days apart. TCRbeta repertoire sequencing was used to assess the specificity and breadth of SARS-CoV-2-reactive T cell receptors after Ad26.COV2.S vaccination. Here is what the overall study found, with its caveats: After vaccination, substantial breadth of spike-specific CD8+ and CD4+ T cell responses was reported. Comparable non-spike TCR breadth was observed between vaccine and placebo recipients, consistent with only spike being contained in the vaccine. Comparing responses between vaccine doses or regimens was not something the study was powered to do. The authors noted that total T cell responses may have been underestimated by the TCR breadth and depth analyses. Spike-specific TCR breadth was higher in Ad26.COV2.S recipients than in placebo recipients (P = 0.0014).

As for this clone: What antigen it recognizes has not been identified. Qualities for individual bases were not recorded, and no much larger clone is one base off.

The sample's treatment or condition label, decoded: 19 received Ad26.COV2.S at low or high dose, single or two shots; a few received placebo; per-sample allocation not given. Repertoires of vaccine and placebo recipients were sequenced from samples taken on day 63 after the first injection. Between 29 July and 7 August 2020, Cohort 1b enrolled about two dozen adults aged 18-55 years at one site in Boston, USA. Ad26.COV2.S was a replication-incompetent adenovirus type 26 vector expressing a prefusion-stabilized SARS-CoV-2 spike protein from the original Wuhan strain. The immunoSEQ Assay was used to sequence TCRbeta CDR3 regions. After extraction, genomic DNA underwent amplification by bias-controlled multiplex PCR, followed by high-throughput sequencing. The source study handled its data this way. To quantify the absolute abundance of each unique TCRbeta CDR3 region, sequences were collapsed and filtered. Usable DNA was measured by amplifying reference genes present in all nucleated cells, and TCRbeta template counts were normalized to that usable DNA to estimate T cell fraction. Repertoire TCRs were annotated as SARS-CoV-2-specific when V gene, CDR3 amino acid sequence and J gene were exactly matched to a known reactive TCR set. The reference SARS-CoV-2 TCR set was derived from MIRA and filtered for enrichment in COVID-19-positive ImmuneCODE repertoires, a step that removed public or cross-reactive TCRs. Based on the MIRA antigens, annotated TCRs were further analysed at the level of specific ORF or position within ORF. Breadth was defined as annotated unique rearrangements over total unique productive rearrangements; depth was the summed frequency of those rearrangements. Two-sided Wilcoxon rank-sum tests were applied when comparing TCR breadth between groups. Here the immuneACCESS table is served through TCRdb, limited to in-frame sequences with V and J called. Missing clones are a known gap in these copies; in checked studies unresolved V genes cover under half, and the rest lacks a known reason. The V and J calls and clone size were taken over from that table, and D and trimming were inferred from the DNA. The sample table lists hundreds of thousands of clones, about 92% of them with a count of one. The ten largest account for more than 1.5% of the sample.

The input for sequencing was peripheral blood, taken in a trial of Ad26.COV2.S vaccine versus placebo. The TCR comes from a person between 18 and 59 years old who received the Ad26.COV2.S COVID-19 vaccine or a placebo.

The CDR3 is CASSQVRATNTGELFF. The bases are TGCGCCAGCAGCCAAGTCAGGGCTACTAACACCGGGGAGCTGTTTTTT. The V and J segments used are TRBV4-3 and TRBJ2-2; a weak D assignment points to TRBD1 (5 bases agree). From its cysteine to its phenylalanine, the CDR3 spans 16 amino acids. The sequence is cut down to CDR3 DNA, 48 bases in frame from base 1. CDR1 and CDR2, per the germline V gene, are LGHNA and YSLEER. V sheds 1 base and J sheds 2 bases, leaving 11 bases between their ends.